This T cell receptor beta chain was observed in a study of blood T cell repertoires in COVID-19. Per the authors' pipeline: Reference gene primer amplification in the assay estimated nucleated cell counts. This table comes from immunoSEQ multiplex PCR, and its TCRdb copy is limited to in-frame clones, with some not included. The D gene and trimming were derived from the DNA, and the V and J assignments and clone size from that table. Found here are around 60,000 clones, around nine tenths of them singletons; the top ten hold under 5%. Trimming at V came to 0 bases and at J to 13 bases, leaving 10 bases not matched to a gene. Germline lookup yields CDR1 LGHDT and CDR2 YNNKEL (reference sequence). The CDR3 is 15 amino acids.

Sequencing was performed on peripheral blood. The TCR sequence derives from a man between 70 and 80 years old with acute or convalescent COVID-19. V and J are TRBV3-1 (or the pseudogene TRBV3-2) and TRBJ2-1; 9 nucleotides match TRBD2. The CDR3 DNA is TGTGCCAGCAGCCAAGATATGCGGGAGGGGCGTTTCCAGTTCTTC. It codes for CASSQDMREGRFQFF.